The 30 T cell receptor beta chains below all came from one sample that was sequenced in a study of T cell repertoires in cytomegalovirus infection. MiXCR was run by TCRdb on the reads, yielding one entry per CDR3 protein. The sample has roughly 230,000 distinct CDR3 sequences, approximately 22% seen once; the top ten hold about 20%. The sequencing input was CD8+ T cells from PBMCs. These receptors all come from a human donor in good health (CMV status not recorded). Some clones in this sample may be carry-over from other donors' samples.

The CDR3 loop reads CSARSLEGGEQYF. The CDR3 region has the DNA TGCAGTGCTAGAAGCCTAGAGGGCGGGGAGCAGTACTTC. The genes are TRBV20-1 and TRBJ2-7, with D perhaps matching TRBD2 (5 bases). Trimming removed 2 bases from V and 7 bases from J, with 15 bases in between. CDR3 length: 13 amino acids. Per the germline V gene, CDR1 is DFQATT and CDR2 is SNEGSKA (reference sequence).

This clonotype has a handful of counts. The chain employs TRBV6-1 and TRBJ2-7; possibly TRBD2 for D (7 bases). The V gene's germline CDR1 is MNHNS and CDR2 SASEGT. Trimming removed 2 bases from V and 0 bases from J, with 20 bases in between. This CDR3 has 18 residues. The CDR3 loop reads CASSEKIRGGLSSYEQYF. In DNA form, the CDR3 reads TGTGCCAGCAGTGAAAAAATTCGCGGGGGCCTTAGCTCCTACGAGCAGTACTTC.

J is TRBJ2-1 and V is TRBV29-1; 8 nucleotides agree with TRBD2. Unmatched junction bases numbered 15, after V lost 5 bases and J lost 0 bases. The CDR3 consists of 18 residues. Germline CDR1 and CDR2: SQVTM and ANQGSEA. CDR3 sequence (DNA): TGCAGCGTTCTGGCAGGGATGAGCGGGGGAAGCTCCTACAATGAGCAGTTCTTC. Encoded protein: CSVLAGMSGGSSYNEQFF.

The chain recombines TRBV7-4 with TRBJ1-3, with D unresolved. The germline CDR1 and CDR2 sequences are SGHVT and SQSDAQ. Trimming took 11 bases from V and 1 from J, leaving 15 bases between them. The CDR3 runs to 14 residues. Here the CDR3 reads CAGERTASGNTIYF. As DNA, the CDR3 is TGTGCCGGCGAGAGGACGGCATCTGGAAACACCATATATTTT.

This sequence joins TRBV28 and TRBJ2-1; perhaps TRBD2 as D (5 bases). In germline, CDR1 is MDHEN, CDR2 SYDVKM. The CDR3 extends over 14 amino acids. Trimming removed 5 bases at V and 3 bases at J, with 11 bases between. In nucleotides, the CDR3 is TGTGCCAGCAGTCCCCCAACTAGCTACAATGAGCAGTTCTTC. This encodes CASSPPTSYNEQFF.

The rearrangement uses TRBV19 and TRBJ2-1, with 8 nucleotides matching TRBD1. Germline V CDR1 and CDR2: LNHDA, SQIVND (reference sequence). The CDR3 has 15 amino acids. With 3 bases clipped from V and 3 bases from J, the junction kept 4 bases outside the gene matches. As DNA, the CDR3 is TGTGCCAGTAGTATCGACAGGGGAGGCTACAATGAGCAGTTCTTC. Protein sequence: CASSIDRGGYNEQFF.

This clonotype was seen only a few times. The CDR3 bases are TGTGCCAGCAGCCAAGATTTCGGGGGTTGGACTGAAGCTTTCTTT. It encodes CASSQDFGGWTEAFF. V and J are TRBV14 and TRBJ1-1, with D possibly TRBD1 on 5 matching bases. The V gene's germline CDR1 is SGHDN and CDR2 FVKESK. The CDR3 extends over 15 amino acids. V gave up 0 bases and J gave up 5 bases, with 13 bases separating them. Combining the CDR3 with reference TRBV14 and TRBJ1-1 gives the whole variable domain EAGVTQFPSHSVIEKGQTVTLRCDPISGHDNLYWYRRVMGKEIKFLLHFVKESKQDESGMPNNRFLAERTGGTYSTLKVQPAELEDSGVYFCASSQDFGGWTEAFFGQGTRLTVV.

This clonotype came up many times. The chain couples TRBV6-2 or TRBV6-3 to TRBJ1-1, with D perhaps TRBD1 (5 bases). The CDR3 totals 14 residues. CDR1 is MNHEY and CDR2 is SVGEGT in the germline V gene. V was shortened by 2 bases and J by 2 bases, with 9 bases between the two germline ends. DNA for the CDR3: TGTGCCAGCAGTTACCCCGACAGAAACACTGAAGCTTTCTTT. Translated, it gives CASSYPDRNTEAFF.

CDR3 loop: CSVELWDRVTDTQYF. For the CDR3, the DNA is TGCAGCGTTGAACTTTGGGACAGGGTAACAGATACGCAGTATTTT. The chain combines TRBV29-1 with TRBJ2-3; 9 bases fit TRBD1. The CDR3 has 15 amino acids. The V gene end was trimmed by 2 bases and the J gene end by 3 bases; junction bases not matched to a gene: 6. The germline V gene encodes CDR1 SQVTM and CDR2 ANQGSEA.

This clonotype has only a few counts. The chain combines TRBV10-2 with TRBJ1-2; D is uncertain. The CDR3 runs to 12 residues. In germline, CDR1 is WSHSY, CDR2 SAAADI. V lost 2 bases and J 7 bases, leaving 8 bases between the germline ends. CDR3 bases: TGCGCCAGCAGTGAGCAAGGCTCTGGCTACACCTTC. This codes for CASSEQGSGYTF.

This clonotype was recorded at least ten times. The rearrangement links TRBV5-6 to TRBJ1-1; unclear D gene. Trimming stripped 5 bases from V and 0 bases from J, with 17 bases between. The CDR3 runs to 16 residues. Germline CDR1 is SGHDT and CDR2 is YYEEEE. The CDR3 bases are TGTGCCAGCAGTCGCGATCGGAATTTAATGAACACTGAAGCTTTCTTT. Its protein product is CASSRDRNLMNTEAFF.

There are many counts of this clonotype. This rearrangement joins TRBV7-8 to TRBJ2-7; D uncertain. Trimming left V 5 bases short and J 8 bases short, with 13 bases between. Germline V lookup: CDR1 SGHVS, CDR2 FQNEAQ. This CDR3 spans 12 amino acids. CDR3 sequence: CASSPGLTQQYF. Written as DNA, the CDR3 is TGTGCCAGCAGCCCTGGTCTCACTCAGCAGTACTTC. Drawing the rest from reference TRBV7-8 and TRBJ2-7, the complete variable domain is GAGVSQSPRYKVAKRGQDVALRCDPISGHVSLFWYQQALGQGPEFLTYFQNEAQLDKSGLPSDRFFAERPEGSVSTLKIQRTQQEDSAVYLCASSPGLTQQYFGPGTRLTVT.

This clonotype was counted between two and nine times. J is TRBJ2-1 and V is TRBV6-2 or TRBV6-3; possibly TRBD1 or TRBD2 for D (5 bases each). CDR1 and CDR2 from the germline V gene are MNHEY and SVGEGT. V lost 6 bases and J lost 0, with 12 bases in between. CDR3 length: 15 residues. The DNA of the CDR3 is TGTGCCAGCAGAGCCCCGGGGACCTCCTACAATGAGCAGTTCTTC. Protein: CASRAPGTSYNEQFF.

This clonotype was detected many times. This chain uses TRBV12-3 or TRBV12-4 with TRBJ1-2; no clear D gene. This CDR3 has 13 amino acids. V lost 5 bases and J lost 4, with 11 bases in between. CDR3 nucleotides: TGTGCCAGCAGTCCATCGGACCTCTATGGCTACACCTTC. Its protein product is CASSPSDLYGYTF.

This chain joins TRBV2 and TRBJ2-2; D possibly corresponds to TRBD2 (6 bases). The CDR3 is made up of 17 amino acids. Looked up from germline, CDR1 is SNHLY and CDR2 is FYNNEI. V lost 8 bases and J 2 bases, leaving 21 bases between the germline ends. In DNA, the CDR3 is TGTGCCAGCCTCTTCTCGGGGGATTCGACCAACACCGGGGAGCTGTTTTTT. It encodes CASLFSGDSTNTGELFF.

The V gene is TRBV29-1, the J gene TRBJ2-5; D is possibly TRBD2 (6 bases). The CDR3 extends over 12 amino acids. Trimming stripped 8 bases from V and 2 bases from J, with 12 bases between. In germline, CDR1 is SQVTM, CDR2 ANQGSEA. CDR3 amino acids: CSPLTRQETQYF. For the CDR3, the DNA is TGCAGCCCATTGACTAGACAAGAGACCCAGTACTTC.

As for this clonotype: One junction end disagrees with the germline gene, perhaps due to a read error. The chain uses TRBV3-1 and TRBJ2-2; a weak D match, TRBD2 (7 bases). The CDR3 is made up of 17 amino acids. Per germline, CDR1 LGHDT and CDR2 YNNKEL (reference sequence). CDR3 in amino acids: CAGSREGGGENTGELFF. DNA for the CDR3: TGTGCCGGCAGCCGAGAAGGAGGGGGGGAAAACACCGGGGAGCTGTTTTTT.

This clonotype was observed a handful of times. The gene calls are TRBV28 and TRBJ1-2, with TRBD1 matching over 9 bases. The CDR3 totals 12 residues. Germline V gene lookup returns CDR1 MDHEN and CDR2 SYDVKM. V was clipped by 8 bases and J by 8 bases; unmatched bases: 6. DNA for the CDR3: TGTGCCAGCGAGGGACAGGGTTTCGGCTACACCTTC. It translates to CASEGQGFGYTF.

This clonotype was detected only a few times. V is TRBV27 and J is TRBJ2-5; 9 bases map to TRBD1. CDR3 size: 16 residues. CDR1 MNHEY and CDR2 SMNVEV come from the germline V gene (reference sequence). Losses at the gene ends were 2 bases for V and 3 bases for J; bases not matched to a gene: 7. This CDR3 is CASSLGAGTGKETQYF. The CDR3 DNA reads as TGTGCCAGCAGTTTAGGGGCCGGGACAGGGAAAGAGACCCAGTACTTC.

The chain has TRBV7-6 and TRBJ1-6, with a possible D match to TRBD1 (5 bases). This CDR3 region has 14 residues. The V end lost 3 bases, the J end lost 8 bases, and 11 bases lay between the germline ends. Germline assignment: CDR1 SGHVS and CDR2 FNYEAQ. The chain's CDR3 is CASSLSGGDSPLHF. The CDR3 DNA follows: TGTGCCAGCAGCTTGTCCGGGGGTGATTCACCCCTCCACTTT. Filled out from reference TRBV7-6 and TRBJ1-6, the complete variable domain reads GAGVSQSPRYKVTKRGQDVALRCDPISGHVSLYWYRQALGQGPEFLTYFNYEAQQDKSGLPNDRFSAERPEGSISTLTIQRTEQRDSAMYRCASSLSGGDSPLHFGNGTRLTVT.

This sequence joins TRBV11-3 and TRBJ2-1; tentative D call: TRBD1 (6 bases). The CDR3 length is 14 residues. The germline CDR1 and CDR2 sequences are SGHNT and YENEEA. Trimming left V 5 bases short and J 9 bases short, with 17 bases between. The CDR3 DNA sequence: TGTGCCAGCAGCATCCAACAGGGATCTAGTGAGCAGTTCTTC. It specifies CASSIQQGSSEQFF.

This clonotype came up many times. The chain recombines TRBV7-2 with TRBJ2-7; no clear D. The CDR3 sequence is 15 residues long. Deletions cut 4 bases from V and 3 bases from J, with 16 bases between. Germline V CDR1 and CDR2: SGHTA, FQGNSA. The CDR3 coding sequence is TGTGCCAGCAGCTCTACCGGTGCAGGCTTCTACGAGCAGTACTTC. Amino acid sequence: CASSSTGAGFYEQYF.

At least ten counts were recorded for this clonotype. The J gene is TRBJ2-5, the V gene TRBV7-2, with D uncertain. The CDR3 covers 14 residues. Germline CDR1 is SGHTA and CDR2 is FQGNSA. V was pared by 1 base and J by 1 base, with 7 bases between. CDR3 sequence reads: CASSLGPSQETQYF. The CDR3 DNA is TGTGCCAGCAGCTTAGGACCGAGCCAAGAGACCCAGTACTTC.

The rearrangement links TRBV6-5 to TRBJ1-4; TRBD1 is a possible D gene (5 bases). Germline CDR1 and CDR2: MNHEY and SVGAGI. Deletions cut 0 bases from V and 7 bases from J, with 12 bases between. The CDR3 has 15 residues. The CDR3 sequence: CASSYSLGGAEKLFF. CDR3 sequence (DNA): TGTGCCAGCAGTTACTCGCTCGGGGGAGCTGAAAAACTGTTTTTT.

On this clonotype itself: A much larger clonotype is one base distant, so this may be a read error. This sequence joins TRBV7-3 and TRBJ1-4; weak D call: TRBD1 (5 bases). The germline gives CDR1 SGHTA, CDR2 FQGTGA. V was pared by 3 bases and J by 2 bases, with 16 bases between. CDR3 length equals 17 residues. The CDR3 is CASSFPGAVLTNEKLFF. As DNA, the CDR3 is TGTGCCAGCAGCTTTCCTGGGGCAGTCCTGACTAATGAAAAACTGTTTTTT. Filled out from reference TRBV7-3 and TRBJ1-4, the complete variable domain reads GAGVSQTPSNKVTEKGKYVELRCDPISGHTALYWYRQSLGQGPEFLIYFQGTGAADDSGLPNDRFFAVRPEGSVSTLKIQRTERGDSAVYLCASSFPGAVLTNEKLFFGSGTQLSVL.

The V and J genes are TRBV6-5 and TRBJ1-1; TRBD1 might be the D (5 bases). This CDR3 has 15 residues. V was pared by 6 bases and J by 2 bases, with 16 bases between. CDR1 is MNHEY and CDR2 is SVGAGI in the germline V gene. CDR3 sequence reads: CASSLQGGGNTEAFF. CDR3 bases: TGTGCCAGCAGCCTTCAGGGAGGTGGAAACACTGAAGCTTTCTTT.

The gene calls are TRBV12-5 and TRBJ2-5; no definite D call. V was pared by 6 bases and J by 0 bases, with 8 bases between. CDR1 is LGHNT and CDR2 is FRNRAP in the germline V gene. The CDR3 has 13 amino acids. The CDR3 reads CASGHEYQETQYF. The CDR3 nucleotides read TGTGCTAGTGGCCATGAGTACCAAGAGACCCAGTACTTC.

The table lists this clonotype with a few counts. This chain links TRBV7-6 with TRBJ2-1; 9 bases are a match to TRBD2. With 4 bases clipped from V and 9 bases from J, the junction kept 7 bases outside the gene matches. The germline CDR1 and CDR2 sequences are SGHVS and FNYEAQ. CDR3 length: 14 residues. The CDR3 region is CASSSGTSNSEQFF. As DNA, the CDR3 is TGTGCCAGCAGCTCCGGGACTAGCAATAGTGAGCAGTTCTTC.

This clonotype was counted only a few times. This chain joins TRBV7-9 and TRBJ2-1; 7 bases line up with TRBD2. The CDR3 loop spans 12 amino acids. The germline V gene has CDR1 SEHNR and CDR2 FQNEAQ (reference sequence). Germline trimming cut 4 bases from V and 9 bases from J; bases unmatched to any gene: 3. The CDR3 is CASSWTSSEQFF. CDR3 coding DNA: TGTGCCAGCAGCTGGACTAGTTCTGAGCAGTTCTTC.

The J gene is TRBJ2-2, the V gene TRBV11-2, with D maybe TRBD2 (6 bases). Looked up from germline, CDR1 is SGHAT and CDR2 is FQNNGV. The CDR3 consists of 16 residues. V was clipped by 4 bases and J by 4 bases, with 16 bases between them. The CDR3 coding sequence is TGTGCCAGCAGCTATCCTGGCGGGGTTGGCACCGGGGAGCTGTTTTTT. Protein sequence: CASSYPGGVGTGELFF.